This TCR beta chain was retrieved from a study of regulatory and conventional T cells in RAG deficiency. V lost 2 bases and J 6 bases, leaving 7 bases between the germline ends. The CDR3 is 12 amino acids. CDR1 is MNHEY, CDR2 SVGAGI, per germline. Sequenced by immunoSEQ multiplex PCR; TCRdb stores in-frame clones only, minus some. The sample has 34,000 or so clones, 89% seen once; the top ten hold roughly 15%. These data also featured in a second study, about regulatory T cells. Per that paper: The primer mix had 52 TRBV and 13 TRBJ primers.

The receptor was isolated from a human donor in good health. The material sequenced was CD8+ T cells sorted from blood. The chain links TRBV6-5 to TRBJ1-2, with TRBD1 as a possible D gene (5 bases). The chain's CDR3 is CASSYKGNGYTF. CDR3 DNA sequence: TGTGCCAGCAGTTACAAGGGGAATGGCTACACCTTC.